This T cell receptor beta chain comes out of a study of blood T cell repertoires in COVID-19. The CDR3 runs to 10 residues. Per germline, CDR1 MNHNY and CDR2 SVGAGI (reference sequence). Trimming cost V 8 bases and J 5 bases, with 7 bases left between them. Produced via immunoSEQ multiplex PCR; TCRdb's table is partial and in-frame only. Of around 150,000 clones listed, around nine tenths are singletons. The sample was peripheral blood. V is TRBV6-6 and J is TRBJ2-7; tentatively, D is TRBD1 (5 bases). The TCR was taken from a human donor in a cohort sampled during active COVID-19. CDR3 nucleotide sequence: TGTGCCAGCTTAGGGGACGAGCAGTACTTC. It is translated as CASLGDEQYF.